The 6 T cell receptor beta chains given below trace back to one sample, sequenced in a study of T cells in localized non-small cell lung cancer (dated by TCRdb to the early 2020s). The library relied on the immunoSEQ multiplex PCR assay. TCRdb obtained this table from immuneACCESS and retained in-frame rearrangements with V and J assigned. These tables miss some clones; where compared with another copy, unresolved V genes account for less than half of the shortfall, and the remainder is unexplained. The sample has approximately 150,000 clones on record, 89% of them singletons. The ten biggest clones cover over 1.5% of the sample. Sequenced here: peripheral blood, sampled before any cancer treatment. These TCRs come from a female donor older than 55 with stage I lung adenocarcinoma.

The DNA for the CDR3 is TGTGCCAGCAGTATAGCGGGAGGGATCTCCTACAATGAGCAGTTCTTC. It yields the protein CASSIAGGISYNEQFF. This chain connects TRBV27 to TRBJ2-1; 11 bases map to TRBD2. Unmatched junction bases numbered 3, after V lost 5 bases and J lost 0 bases. This CDR3 has 16 amino acids. Germline CDR1 is MNHEY and CDR2 is SMNVEV (reference sequence).

V is TRBV2 and J is TRBJ2-5; possible D gene TRBD2, 6 bases. Per the germline V gene, CDR1 is SNHLY and CDR2 is FYNNEI. This CDR3 is built from 13 residues. Trimming stripped 8 bases from V and 5 bases from J, with 15 bases between. The CDR3 loop reads CASEGGSRETQYF. The CDR3 bases are TGTGCCAGCGAGGGAGGATCCCGGGAGACCCAGTACTTC.

The chain carries TRBV7-9 and TRBJ1-2, with D unresolved. The length of the CDR3 is 13 residues. The germline V gene encodes CDR1 SEHNR and CDR2 FQNEAQ (reference sequence). Trimming pared 5 bases from V and 4 bases from J, leaving 11 bases between. CDR3 protein: CASSPPKPYGYTF. For the CDR3, the DNA is TGTGCCAGCAGCCCCCCAAAACCCTATGGCTACACCTTC.

This chain uses TRBV7-2 with TRBJ2-1; the D call may be TRBD1 or TRBD2 (5 bases each). Germline CDR1 reads SGHTA; CDR2 reads FQGNSA. The CDR3 runs 15 residues. V lost 5 bases to trimming and J lost 1 base, with 12 bases between them. Here the CDR3 reads CASSPTWGSYNEQFF. The CDR3 DNA reads as TGTGCCAGCAGCCCTACCTGGGGGTCCTACAATGAGCAGTTCTTC.

This rearrangement joins TRBV7-2 to TRBJ2-1; D might be TRBD1 (5 bases). Per the germline V gene, CDR1 is SGHTA and CDR2 is FQGNSA. There are 15 residues in the CDR3. The V end lost 2 bases, the J end lost 4 bases, and 12 bases lay between the germline ends. CDR3 DNA sequence: TGTGCCAGCAGCTTAAGGGGTTTTGGATACAATGAGCAGTTCTTC. Translation gives CASSLRGFGYNEQFF.

The gene calls are TRBV11-2 and TRBJ2-5; possible D gene TRBD2, 6 bases. Germline assignment: CDR1 SGHAT and CDR2 FQNNGV. Trimming took off 4 bases at V and 9 bases at J, with 21 bases between the two ends. This CDR3 is built from 15 residues. The CDR3 coding sequence is TGTGCCAGCAGCTCCACCGGGGGACGCCTTAGCCCCCAGTACTTC. Its protein product is CASSSTGGRLSPQYF.